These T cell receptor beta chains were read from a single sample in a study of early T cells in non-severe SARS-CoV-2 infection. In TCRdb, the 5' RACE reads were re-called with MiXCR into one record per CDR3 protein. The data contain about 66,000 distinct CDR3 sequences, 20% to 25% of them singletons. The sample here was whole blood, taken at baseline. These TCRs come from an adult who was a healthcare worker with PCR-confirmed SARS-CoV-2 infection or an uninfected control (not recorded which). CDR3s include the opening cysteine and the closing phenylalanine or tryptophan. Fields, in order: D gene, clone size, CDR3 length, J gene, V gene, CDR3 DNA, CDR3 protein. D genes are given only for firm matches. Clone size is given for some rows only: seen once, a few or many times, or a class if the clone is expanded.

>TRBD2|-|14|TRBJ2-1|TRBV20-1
TGCAGTGCTATGGGACTAGCGAGTGCGGGTGAGCAGTTCTTC
CSAMGLASAGEQFF
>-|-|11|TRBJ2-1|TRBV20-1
TGCAGTGCGGGACCTTACAATGAGCAGTTCTTC
CSAGPYNEQFF
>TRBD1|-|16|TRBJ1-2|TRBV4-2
TGTGCCAGCAGCCAAGGGACAGGACCCTCTAACTATGGCTACACCTTC
CASSQGTGPSNYGYTF
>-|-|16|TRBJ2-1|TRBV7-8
TGTGCCAGCAGCATATTCCGGGTCTCTCCCTACAATGAGCAGTTCTTC
CASSIFRVSPYNEQFF
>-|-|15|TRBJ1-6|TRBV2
TGTGCCAGCAGCAACTGGGGGGCTTTGGCTTCACCCCTCCACTTT
CASSNWGALASPLHF
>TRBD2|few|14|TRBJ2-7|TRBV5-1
TGCGCCAGCAGCTCCCTAGCGGGGGACCACGAGCAGTACTTC
CASSSLAGDHEQYF
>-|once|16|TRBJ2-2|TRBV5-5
TGTGCCAGCAGCTTGGGGGGCCCTATGGGCACCGGGGAGCTGTTTTTT
CASSLGGPMGTGELFF
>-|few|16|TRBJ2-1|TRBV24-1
TGTGCCACCAGTGATGCGGGACGTACCTCCAACAATGAGCAGTTCTTC
CATSDAGRTSNNEQFF
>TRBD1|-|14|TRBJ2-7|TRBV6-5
TGTGCCAGCAGAATGGACAGGAGCTCCTACGAGCAGTACTTC
CASRMDRSSYEQYF
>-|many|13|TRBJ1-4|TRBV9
TGTGCCAGCAGTCAAGGCCCTAATGAAAAACTGTTTTTT
CASSQGPNEKLFF
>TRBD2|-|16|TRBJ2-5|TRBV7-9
TGTGCCAGCAGCCCCGTAAAAGCGGGGGGACAAGAGACCCAGTACTTC
CASSPVKAGGQETQYF
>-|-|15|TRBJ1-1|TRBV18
TGTGCCAGCTCACTTCTTCAGGGGATGAACACTGAAGCTTTCTTT
CASSLLQGMNTEAFF
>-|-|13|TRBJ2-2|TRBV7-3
TGTGCCAGCAGCTTAACCGGCACCGGGGAGCTGTTTTTT
CASSLTGTGELFF
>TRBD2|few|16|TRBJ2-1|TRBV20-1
TGCAGTGCTGGAGAGCGGGGGACCCTTTCCTACAATGAGCAGTTCTTC
CSAGERGTLSYNEQFF
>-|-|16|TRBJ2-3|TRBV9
TGTGCCAGCAGCGTAGGGGCAAGCACTTCCACAGATACGCAGTATTTT
CASSVGASTSTDTQYF
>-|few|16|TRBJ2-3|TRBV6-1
TGTGCCAGCAGTGAAGGAGCAGGTAGAGTTACAGATACGCAGTATTTT
CASSEGAGRVTDTQYF
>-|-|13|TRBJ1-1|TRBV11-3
TGTGCCAGCAGCTTAGAGGACAGCACTGAAGCTTTCTTT
CASSLEDSTEAFF
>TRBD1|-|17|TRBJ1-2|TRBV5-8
TGTGCCAGCAGCCTGAGCTCCGGGACAGCATATAACTATGGCTACACCTTC
CASSLSSGTAYNYGYTF
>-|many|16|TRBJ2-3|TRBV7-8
TGTGCCAGCAGCCCCGGGACCGCAGGGGTGGCAGATACGCAGTATTTT
CASSPGTAGVADTQYF
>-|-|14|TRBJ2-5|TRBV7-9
TGTGCCAGCAGCTACCGGGACGTTAGAGAGACCCAGTACTTC
CASSYRDVRETQYF
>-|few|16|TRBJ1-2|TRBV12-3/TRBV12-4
TGTGCCAGCAAATTTGGCCGGGGAACGGCCCAATATGGCTACACCTTC
CASKFGRGTAQYGYTF
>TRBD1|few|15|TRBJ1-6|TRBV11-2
TGTGCCAGCAGCTTAGGTGGACAGGGATTTTCACCCCTCCACTTT
CASSLGGQGFSPLHF
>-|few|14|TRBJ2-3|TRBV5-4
TGTGCCAGCAAAGGCGGACCAAACACAGATACGCAGTATTTT
CASKGGPNTDTQYF
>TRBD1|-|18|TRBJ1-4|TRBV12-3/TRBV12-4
TGTGCCAGCAGTTCCCCTTGGGGACAGACGGCTTCTAATGAAAAACTGTTTTTT
CASSSPWGQTASNEKLFF
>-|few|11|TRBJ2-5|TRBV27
TGTGCCAGCAGTCCACACACAGCGGGCAACTTC
CASSPHTAGNF
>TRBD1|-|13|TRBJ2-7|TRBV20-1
TGCAGTGCTGTAAGGGGACAGACCTACGAGCAGTACTTC
CSAVRGQTYEQYF
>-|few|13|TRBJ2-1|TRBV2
TGTGCCAGCAGTGACGGATTAGTCAATGAGCAGTTCTTC
CASSDGLVNEQFF
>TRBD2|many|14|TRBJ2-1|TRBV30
TGTGCCTGCGGCCGGAGCGGGGCTTACAATGAGCAGTTCTTC
CACGRSGAYNEQFF
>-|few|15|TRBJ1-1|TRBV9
TGTGCCAGCAGCGTCGACCCTCAGGGGCGGGCTGAAGCTTTCTTT
CASSVDPQGRAEAFF
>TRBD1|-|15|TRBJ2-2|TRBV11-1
TGTGCCAGCACCACAACAGGGGTCGGCGCCGGGGAGCTGTTTTTT
CASTTTGVGAGELFF
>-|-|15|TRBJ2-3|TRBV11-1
TGTGCCAGCAGCTTCGGGGACTCCGGCACAGATACGCAGTATTTT
CASSFGDSGTDTQYF
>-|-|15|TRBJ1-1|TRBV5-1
TGCGCCAGCAGCTTTCAAACACCCTATGAGACTGAAGCTTTCTTT
CASSFQTPYETEAFF
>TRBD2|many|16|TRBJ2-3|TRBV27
TGTGCCAGCAGTTCCCCAGCGGGAGCGAACACAGATACGCAGTATTTT
CASSSPAGANTDTQYF
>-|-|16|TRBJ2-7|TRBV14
TGTGCCAGCAGCCCGCGTGCAGCTCTTTCCTTCTACGAGCAGTACTTC
CASSPRAALSFYEQYF
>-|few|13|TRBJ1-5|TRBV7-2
TGTGCCAGCAGCTTAGGTACCGAGAACACCCAGCATTTT
CASSLGTENTQHF
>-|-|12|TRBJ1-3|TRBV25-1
TGTGCCAGCAGTGAGCCGGGCGCTACCATATATTTT
CASSEPGATIYF
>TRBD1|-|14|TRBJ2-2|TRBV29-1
TGCAGCGGTTCCCCCACACAGGGGACCGGGGAGCTGTTTTTT
CSGSPTQGTGELFF
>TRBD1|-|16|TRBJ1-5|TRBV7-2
TGTGCCAGCAGCCCTGCCGACGGGACAGGAACGCAGCCCCAGCATTTT
CASSPADGTGTQPQHF
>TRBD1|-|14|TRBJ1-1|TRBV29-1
TGCAGCGTTCACAGGGGGCAGACAGGCACTGAAGCTTTCTTT
CSVHRGQTGTEAFF
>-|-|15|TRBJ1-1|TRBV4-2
TGTGCCAGCAGCCAAGAAGGTGTTCCCAGCACTGAAGCTTTCTTT
CASSQEGVPSTEAFF
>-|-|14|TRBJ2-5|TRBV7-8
TGTGCCAGCAGCTCGGGACTGACGACAGAGACCCAGTACTTC
CASSSGLTTETQYF
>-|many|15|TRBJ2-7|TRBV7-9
TGTGCCAGCAGCTTTGGTGGTACTAGCTCCTACGAGCAGTACTTC
CASSFGGTSSYEQYF
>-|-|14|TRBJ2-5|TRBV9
TGTGCCAGCAGCGTTGAGGGGGGCCAAGAGACCCAGTACTTC
CASSVEGGQETQYF
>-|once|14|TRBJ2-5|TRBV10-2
TGCGCCGGCAGTGAGTCCACTATCCAAGAGACCCAGTACTTC
CAGSESTIQETQYF
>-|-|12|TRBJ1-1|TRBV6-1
TGTGCCAGCAGGGAGGGATACACTGAAGCTTTCTTT
CASREGYTEAFF
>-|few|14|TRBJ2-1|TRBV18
TGTGCCAGCTCACCGACGGGGGCCGACAATGAGCAGTTCTTC
CASSPTGADNEQFF
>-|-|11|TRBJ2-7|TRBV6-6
TGTGCCAGCAAAACGCGCTACGAGCAGTACTTC
CASKTRYEQYF
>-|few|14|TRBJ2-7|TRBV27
TGTGCCAGCAGTCCCCGGGATTTCCTCGAGGAGCAGTACTTC
CASSPRDFLEEQYF
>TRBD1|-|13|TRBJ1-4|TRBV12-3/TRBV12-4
TGTGCCAGCAGCCCGGGACAGAGTGAAAAACTGTTTTTT
CASSPGQSEKLFF
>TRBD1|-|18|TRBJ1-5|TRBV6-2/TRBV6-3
TGTGCCAGCAGTCCGGGACAGAGATACATTAATAGCAATCAGCCCCAGCATTTT
CASSPGQRYINSNQPQHF
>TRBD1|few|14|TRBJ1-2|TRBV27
TGTGCCAGCGCAGGGGAACAGGGGACCTATGGCTACACCTTC
CASAGEQGTYGYTF
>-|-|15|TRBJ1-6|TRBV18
TGTGCCAGCTCACCATCCGGCGGTTCCTATTCACCCCTCCACTTT
CASSPSGGSYSPLHF
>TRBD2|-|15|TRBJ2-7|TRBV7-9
TGTGCCAGCAGCTCGGGACTAGCGGGGGTGAGCGAGCAGTACTTC
CASSSGLAGVSEQYF
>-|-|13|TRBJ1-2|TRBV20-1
TGCAGTGCCCCGCCCCATGGGAACTATGGCTACACCTTC
CSAPPHGNYGYTF